Below are 16 T cell receptor beta chains sequenced from a single sample in a study of cytomegalovirus exposure and HLA in healthy donors. Repertoires were generated with immunoSEQ multiplex PCR, while TCRdb's copy carries only in-frame clones and drops some. The sample includes around 250,000 clones, 90% seen only once; the top ten take approximately 3.1%. Sequencing was done on a sample of PBMCs. The receptor set was obtained from a woman aged 25-40 years in good health and CMV-seronegative.

The chain joins TRBV5-6 to TRBJ2-3; 9 nucleotides line up with TRBD1. Germline V CDR1 and CDR2: SGHDT, YYEEEE. The CDR3 totals 15 residues. V gave up 4 bases and J gave up 4 bases; unmatched junction bases: 7. The CDR3 sequence: CASSGWGQGPDTQYF. The CDR3 DNA reads as TGTGCCAGCAGCGGTTGGGGACAGGGCCCAGATACGCAGTATTTT.

V is TRBV7-2 and J is TRBJ2-7, with D possibly being TRBD2 (6 bases). Trimming stripped 1 base from V and 3 bases from J, with 10 bases between. Germline CDR1 and CDR2: SGHTA and FQGNSA. This CDR3 spans 14 amino acids. The CDR3 DNA follows: TGTGCCAGCAGCTTAGATACGGGGGTCTACGAGCAGTACTTC. Encoded protein: CASSLDTGVYEQYF.

V usage is TRBV11-3 and J usage is TRBJ2-7; D might be TRBD1 (6 bases). The CDR3 is 16 residues long. The V and J ends lost 5 bases and 2 bases respectively, with 19 bases between them. CDR1 is SGHNT and CDR2 is YENEEA in the germline V gene. CDR3 in amino acids: CASSDSRGGDTYEQYF. The CDR3 DNA reads as TGTGCCAGCAGCGACTCCAGGGGCGGTGACACCTACGAGCAGTACTTC.

CDR3 bases: TGTGCCAGCAGCTTAGTCGCAGACTCCTCTGGGGCCAACGTCCTGACTTTC. It translates to CASSLVADSSGANVLTF. V and J are TRBV7-3 and TRBJ2-6; D is undetermined. Trimming shortened V by 2 bases and J by 0 bases, and 11 bases separated the two germline ends. Per the germline V gene, CDR1 is SGHTA and CDR2 is FQGTGA. The CDR3 runs 17 residues.

The J gene is TRBJ2-1, the V gene TRBV7-9; a possible D gene is TRBD2 (5 bases). The germline CDR1 and CDR2 sequences are SEHNR and FQNEAQ (reference sequence). The V end lost 4 bases, the J end lost 7 bases, and 14 bases lay between the germline ends. This CDR3 has 14 residues. The CDR3 nucleotides read TGTGCCAGCAGCTCTCCTTATAGGGAGAATGAGCAGTTCTTC. It encodes CASSSPYRENEQFF. Full variable domain (rest looked up from reference TRBV7-9 and TRBJ2-1): DTGVSQNPRHKITKRGQNVTFRCDPISEHNRLYWYRQTLGQGPEFLTYFQNEAQLEKSRLLSDRFSAERPKGSFSTLEIQRTEQGDSAMYLCASSSPYRENEQFFGPGTRLTVL.

This clone was counted once. This sequence joins TRBV28 and TRBJ2-7; D uncertain. CDR1 is MDHEN, CDR2 SYDVKM, per germline. The CDR3 has 13 amino acids. Trimming left V 10 bases short and J 1 base short, with 14 bases between. The CDR3, as DNA: TGTGCCACCAGAGTCACATCGTCCTACGAGCAGTACTTC. This translates into CATRVTSSYEQYF.

V usage is TRBV6-4 and J usage is TRBJ2-4; possible D gene TRBD1, 6 bases. V was shortened by 9 bases and J by 1 base, with 13 bases between the two germline ends. The CDR3 contains 14 residues. In germline, CDR1 is MRHNA, CDR2 SNTAGT. CDR3 DNA: TGTGCCAGGGGGACAATTTTGGCCAAAAACATTCAGTACTTC. Its translation: CARGTILAKNIQYF.

The chain uses TRBV27 and TRBJ2-1; a weak D match, TRBD2 (5 bases). Between the trimmed V and J ends, which lost 2 bases and 7 bases, there was a span of 15 bases. This CDR3 region has 15 residues. The germline gives CDR1 MNHEY, CDR2 SMNVEV (reference sequence). CDR3 nucleotide sequence: TGTGCCAGCAGTTTAGGGTCCTTTCTAGCAAATGAGCAGTTCTTC. This encodes CASSLGSFLANEQFF.

V is TRBV7-6 and J is TRBJ2-7; either TRBD1 or TRBD2 may fit D (5 bases each). The CDR3 has 14 residues. V lost 3 bases and J 2 bases, leaving 11 bases between the germline ends. Germline values: CDR1 SGHVS, CDR2 FNYEAQ. This CDR3 reads CASSFRDEAYEQYF. CDR3 DNA: TGTGCCAGCAGCTTCCGGGACGAAGCCTACGAGCAGTACTTC.

This rearrangement joins TRBV5-4 to TRBJ2-7, with D maybe TRBD1 (5 bases). CDR1 is SGHNT, CDR2 YYREEE, per germline (reference sequence). The CDR3 contains 17 residues. Trimming left V 0 bases short and J 1 base short, with 17 bases between. The CDR3 DNA reads TGTGCCAGCAGCTTGGGGGTTGGGGCGTTCGGTTCCTACGAGCAGTACTTC. Amino acids: CASSLGVGAFGSYEQYF.

This clone was counted once. The V gene is TRBV2, the J gene TRBJ2-2, with D hard to call. Germline V gene data show CDR1 as SNHLY and CDR2 as FYNNEI. V was pared by 5 bases and J by 9 bases, with 16 bases between. The CDR3 length is 14 residues. The CDR3 spells CASSSEGSTRELFF. CDR3 in DNA: TGTGCCAGCAGTAGTGAAGGGTCTACCCGGGAGCTGTTTTTT.

The J gene is TRBJ2-7, the V gene TRBV28; 7 bases agree with TRBD1. The CDR3 sequence is 16 residues long. Germline-derived CDR1 and CDR2 are MDHEN and SYDVKM. Trimming removed 3 bases from V and 3 bases from J; junction bases left unmatched: 11. The CDR3 here is CASSFPKGGNLYEQYF. CDR3 nucleotides: TGTGCCAGCAGTTTCCCCAAAGGGGGCAACCTCTACGAGCAGTACTTC.

The chain has TRBV19 and TRBJ2-7; TRBD2 aligns across 7 bases. CDR3 length: 16 residues. CDR1 LNHDA and CDR2 SQIVND come from the germline V gene (reference sequence). J gave up 3 bases and V 3 bases, and 11 bases lay outside the gene matches. This chain's CDR3 is CASSIMLGEGRYEQYF. CDR3 nucleotides: TGTGCCAGTAGTATTATGTTGGGGGAGGGCCGCTACGAGCAGTACTTC.

The CDR3 here is CASSYVGGRSSYEQYF. In DNA, the CDR3 is TGTGCCAGCAGTTACGTTGGGGGAAGGAGCTCCTACGAGCAGTACTTC. J is TRBJ2-7 and V is TRBV6-5; D is tentatively TRBD1 or TRBD2 (5 bases each). Trimming removed 2 bases from V and 0 bases from J, with 14 bases in between. Germline V CDR1 and CDR2: MNHEY, SVGAGI. The CDR3 is 16 amino acids.

CDR3 nucleotides: TGTGCCAGCAGTGAAGCGGGGGGGTGGGACTATGGCTACACCTTC. Translating gives CASSEAGGWDYGYTF. This chain uses TRBV6-1 with TRBJ1-2, with a weak D call TRBD1 (5 bases). Germline CDR1 and CDR2: MNHNS and SASEGT. The CDR3 length is 15 residues. Trimming removed 0 bases from V and 3 bases from J, with 11 bases in between.

The rearrangement links TRBV19 to TRBJ1-1; the D gene is possibly TRBD1 (6 bases). V lost 7 bases and J 0 bases, leaving 18 bases between the germline ends. The CDR3 spans 16 residues. In germline, CDR1 is LNHDA, CDR2 SQIVND (reference sequence). For the CDR3, the DNA is TGTGCCAGTATCAGCCGGCAGGGGTCTCTGAACACTGAAGCTTTCTTT. Translated, it gives CASISRQGSLNTEAFF.